These 26 T cell receptor beta chains were sequenced from one sample in a study of OX40 agonist ivuxolimab in advanced cancers. Method: immunoSEQ multiplex PCR; TCRdb's copy keeps in-frame clones and lacks some. The top ten hold 9% to 15% of the sample, which has around 55,000 clones, roughly nine tenths seen once. Sequenced here: CD4+ or CD8+ T cells sorted from blood, sampled in a trial of the OX40 agonist ivuxolimab. Every receptor here comes from an adult with an advanced solid tumor such as melanoma, head and neck, liver or kidney cancer.

The chain joins TRBV9 to TRBJ1-2, with D perhaps matching TRBD1 (5 bases). The CDR3 contains 15 residues. The ends were cut back, 0 bases at V and 4 bases at J, with 13 bases in the middle. Germline V gives CDR1 SGDLS, CDR2 YYNGEE. The CDR3 DNA reads as TGTGCCAGCAGCGTAGACGAGGGGCCGGGCTATGGCTACACCTTC. Encoded protein: CASSVDEGPGYGYTF. The full variable domain, its missing parts supplied by reference TRBV9 and TRBJ1-2, is DSGVTQTPKHLITATGQRVTLRCSPRSGDLSVYWYQQSLDQGLQFLIQYYNGEERAKGNILERFSAQQFPDLHSELNLSSLELGDSALYFCASSVDEGPGYGYTFGSGTRLTVV.

Only one count was recorded for this clone. The chain links TRBV25-1 to TRBJ2-1; D is possibly TRBD1 or TRBD2 (5 bases each). The CDR3 has 13 residues. In germline, CDR1 is MGHDK, CDR2 SYGVNS. V lost 8 bases, J lost 9 bases, and 17 bases lay in between. The CDR3 protein is CASGPGPRGEQFF. DNA of the CDR3: TGTGCCAGCGGACCGGGACCGAGGGGTGAGCAGTTCTTC.

The chain links TRBV28 to TRBJ2-7; D is undetermined. Trimming stripped 2 bases from V and 3 bases from J, with 2 bases between. This CDR3 region has 11 residues. Germline values: CDR1 MDHEN, CDR2 SYDVKM. The CDR3 DNA reads as TGTGCCAGCAGTTTAGGCTACGAGCAGTACTTC. Translated: CASSLGYEQYF.

The chain links TRBV18 to TRBJ2-2; D might be TRBD1 or TRBD2, each matching 5 bases. CDR1 is KGHSH, CDR2 LQKENI, per germline. The CDR3 is made up of 15 amino acids. The V end was cut by 3 bases, the J end by 7 bases, with 15 bases between. The CDR3 DNA follows: TGTGCCAGCTCACCGAGGGGATCGGTGGTCGGGGAGCTGTTTTTT. Its protein is CASSPRGSVVGELFF. Full variable domain (outside the CDR3, taken from reference TRBV18 and TRBJ2-2): NAGVMQNPRHLVRRRGQEARLRCSPMKGHSHVYWYRQLPEEGLKFMVYLQKENIIDESGMPKERFSAEFPKEGPSILRIQQVVRGDSAAYFCASSPRGSVVGELFFGEGSRLTVL.

This clone was seen only once. The chain carries TRBV6-4 and TRBJ2-2; D remains ambiguous. Germline V gene lookup returns CDR1 MRHNA and CDR2 SNTAGT. Trimming stripped 0 bases from V and 3 bases from J, with 2 bases between. The CDR3 totals 13 residues. CDR3 sequence: CASSDSDTGELFF. The CDR3 coding sequence is TGTGCCAGCAGTGACTCGGACACCGGGGAGCTGTTTTTT.

The rearrangement links TRBV2 to TRBJ2-1; possible D gene TRBD2, 6 bases. CDR3 length equals 13 residues. Per the germline V gene, CDR1 is SNHLY and CDR2 is FYNNEI. Trimming shortened V by 6 bases and J by 3 bases, and 9 bases separated the two germline ends. Written as DNA, the CDR3 is TGTGCCAGCAGCGGGACTTACTACAATGAGCAGTTCTTC. This gives the protein CASSGTYYNEQFF.

The rearrangement links TRBV4-1 to TRBJ2-7; no clear D. Germline CDR1 is MGHRA and CDR2 is YSYEKL. This CDR3 is built from 13 residues. Trimming took off 1 base at V and 10 bases at J, with 14 bases between the two ends. Here the CDR3 reads CASSQGTKRPQYF. In nucleotides, the CDR3 is TGCGCCAGCAGCCAAGGGACGAAGCGACCTCAGTACTTC.

The chain joins TRBV5-6 to TRBJ2-5; D is undetermined. Germline-derived CDR1 and CDR2 are SGHDT and YYEEEE. V dropped 0 bases and J dropped 0 bases, with 9 bases sitting between them. The CDR3 runs 15 residues. The CDR3 is CASSLVGLNQETQYF. CDR3 nucleotide sequence: TGTGCCAGCAGCTTGGTAGGTTTGAACCAAGAGACCCAGTACTTC.

As regards this clone: The sample holds other DNA sequences that translate to the same CDR3. V and J are TRBV30 and TRBJ2-2; 8 bases agree with TRBD2. V shed 5 bases, J shed 14 bases, and the junction held 7 bases outside the gene matches. The CDR3 spans 11 residues. Germline V gene data show CDR1 as GTSNPN and CDR2 as SVGIG (reference sequence). The CDR3 DNA reads TGTGCCTGGGGAGCGGGAGAACGTCTGTTTTTT. Its translation is CAWGAGERLFF.

The chain joins TRBV7-2 to TRBJ2-3; tentative D call: TRBD2 (6 bases). Germline CDR1 SGHTA, CDR2 FQGNSA. This CDR3 region has 14 residues. Trimming cost V 3 bases and J 2 bases, with 9 bases left between them. In DNA, the CDR3 is TGTGCCAGCAGCTTGGCGGGATACACAGATACGCAGTATTTT. The encoded protein is CASSLAGYTDTQYF.

The rearrangement links TRBV7-9 to TRBJ2-5, with 7 positions matching TRBD1. Germline V lookup: CDR1 SEHNR, CDR2 FQNEAQ (reference sequence). V was pared by 6 bases and J by 5 bases, with 6 bases of the junction left unmatched. The CDR3 spans 13 residues. Here the CDR3 reads CASRDRSWETQYF. The CDR3 DNA sequence: TGTGCCAGCAGGGACAGGAGCTGGGAGACCCAGTACTTC.

The rearrangement links TRBV28 to TRBJ1-4; D perhaps matches TRBD1 (6 bases). Trimming pared 3 bases from V and 5 bases from J, leaving 10 bases between. CDR1 and CDR2 from the germline V gene are MDHEN and SYDVKM. The CDR3 sequence is 14 residues long. CDR3 loop: CASSLDRLNEKLFF. Written as DNA, the CDR3 is TGTGCCAGCAGTTTGGACAGACTAAATGAAAAACTGTTTTTT.

This chain links TRBV27 with TRBJ1-1; no firm D call. Trimming shortened V by 5 bases and J by 0 bases, and 7 bases separated the two germline ends. In germline, CDR1 is MNHEY, CDR2 SMNVEV (reference sequence). The CDR3 covers 13 residues. This CDR3 is CASSQNLNTEAFF. DNA of the CDR3: TGTGCCAGCAGTCAGAATTTGAACACTGAAGCTTTCTTT.

The V call is TRBV2, the J call TRBJ2-5; D may correspond to TRBD1 or TRBD2 (5 bases each). The germline CDR1 and CDR2 sequences are SNHLY and FYNNEI. V lost 1 base, J lost 1 base, and 10 bases lay in between. This CDR3 has 15 amino acids. In DNA form, the CDR3 reads TGTGCCAGCAGTGAAGATGGGGGAGTCCAAGAGACCCAGTACTTC. Its protein is CASSEDGGVQETQYF. Combining the CDR3 with reference TRBV2 and TRBJ2-5 gives the whole variable domain EPEVTQTPSHQVTQMGQEVILRCVPISNHLYFYWYRQILGQKVEFLVSFYNNEISEKSEIFDDQFSVERPDGSNFTLKIRSTKLEDSAMYFCASSEDGGVQETQYFGPGTRLLVL.

This clone showed up just once. CDR3: CARTWGTGENTIYF. The CDR3 coding sequence is TGTGCCAGAACCTGGGGTACAGGTGAAAACACCATATATTTT. The gene calls are TRBV5-3 and TRBJ1-3; possibly TRBD1 for D (5 bases). TRBV5-3 belongs to the ORF category, with a function that is uncertain. V was shortened by 6 bases and J by 6 bases, with 16 bases between the two germline ends. The CDR3 consists of 14 residues.

The chain employs TRBV6-5 and TRBJ2-2; no firm D call. V was cut by 4 bases and J by 5 bases, with 5 bases left in between. Germline CDR1 and CDR2: MNHEY and SVGAGI. The CDR3 spans 12 residues. CDR3 in amino acids: CASSSFTGELFF. In DNA, the CDR3 is TGTGCCAGCAGTTCTTTTACCGGGGAGCTGTTTTTT.

This chain connects TRBV5-1 to TRBJ2-7; TRBD1 matches at 9 bases. CDR1 is SGHRS and CDR2 is YFSETQ in the germline V gene. The V and J ends lost 6 bases and 5 bases, in that order; junction bases with no gene match: 12. CDR3 length: 15 residues. DNA for the CDR3: TGCGCCAGCACCCCCAGCGGGACAGGGTTCGACGAGCAGTACTTC. Residues: CASTPSGTGFDEQYF.

This chain uses TRBV6-5 with TRBJ2-7; no firm D call. The length of the CDR3 is 14 residues. Germline V gene data show CDR1 as MNHEY and CDR2 as SVGAGI. V was clipped by 0 bases and J by 3 bases, with 9 bases between them. CDR3 region: CASSYSTSSYEQYF. CDR3 nucleotides: TGTGCCAGCAGTTACTCCACTTCTAGCTACGAGCAGTACTTC.

The chain combines TRBV5-1 with TRBJ2-1, with a possible D match to TRBD2 (6 bases). The CDR3 has 16 residues. V gave up 3 bases and J gave up 2 bases, with 15 bases separating them. The germline CDR1 and CDR2 sequences are SGHRS and YFSETQ. CDR3 in DNA: TGCGCCAGCAGCTCAAGCGGCGGGGAAACCTACAATGAGCAGTTCTTC. Its translation: CASSSSGGETYNEQFF.

The genes are TRBV6-5 and TRBJ1-1, with D maybe TRBD1 (5 bases). The V gene's germline CDR1 is MNHEY and CDR2 SVGAGI. This CDR3 is 16 amino acids long. V was shortened by 1 base and J by 0 bases, with 12 bases between the two germline ends. This CDR3 reads CASSYYGGNMNTEAFF. In DNA, the CDR3 is TGTGCCAGCAGTTACTACGGGGGGAACATGAACACTGAAGCTTTCTTT.

The J gene is TRBJ2-1, the V gene TRBV19; 11 nucleotides align to TRBD2. CDR3 size: 15 residues. J gave up 9 bases and V 3 bases, and 7 bases lay outside the gene matches. Germline V CDR1 and CDR2: LNHDA, SQIVND (reference sequence). In nucleotides, the CDR3 is TGTGCCAGTAGTATTGGAACTAGCGGGAGCGTTGAGCAGTTCTTC. This encodes CASSIGTSGSVEQFF.

This chain joins TRBV29-1 and TRBJ2-3, with D unclear. The CDR3 is made up of 12 amino acids. Germline CDR1 SQVTM, CDR2 ANQGSEA. The V end lost 5 bases, the J end lost 0 bases, and 6 bases lay between the germline ends. CDR3 amino acids: CSVPDSTDTQYF. The CDR3 coding sequence is TGCAGCGTTCCGGACAGCACAGATACGCAGTATTTT.

V gene TRBV16 combines with J gene TRBJ1-2; possible D gene TRBD1, 5 bases. This CDR3 is built from 16 residues. Trimming shortened V by 2 bases and J by 8 bases, and 21 bases separated the two germline ends. Germline CDR1 KGHSY, CDR2 FQNENV. CDR3 sequence: CASSQEARESAVGYTF. DNA of the CDR3: TGTGCCAGCAGCCAAGAGGCCAGGGAATCCGCAGTAGGCTACACCTTC.

V gene TRBV7-6 combines with J gene TRBJ2-1, with TRBD2 matching over 11 bases. CDR3 length: 16 amino acids. CDR1 is SGHVS and CDR2 is FNYEAQ in the germline V gene. J was trimmed by 8 bases and V by 1 base; bases with no gene match: 7. This CDR3 is CASSLEVAGGFDEQFF. CDR3 nucleotide sequence: TGTGCCAGCAGCTTAGAGGTAGCGGGAGGGTTCGATGAGCAGTTCTTC. The full variable domain, completed using reference TRBV7-6 and TRBJ2-1, is GAGVSQSPRYKVTKRGQDVALRCDPISGHVSLYWYRQALGQGPEFLTYFNYEAQQDKSGLPNDRFSAERPEGSISTLTIQRTEQRDSAMYRCASSLEVAGGFDEQFFGPGTRLTVL.

V usage is TRBV6-5 and J usage is TRBJ1-2; D is uncertain. V lost 8 bases, J lost 4 bases, and 8 bases lay in between. Looked up from germline, CDR1 is MNHEY and CDR2 is SVGAGI. The CDR3 runs to 11 residues. The chain's CDR3 is CASGLGYGYTF. The CDR3, as DNA: TGTGCCAGCGGTCTGGGCTATGGCTACACCTTC.

This chain connects TRBV4-1 to TRBJ1-1; 7 bases align to TRBD1. This CDR3 is 15 amino acids long. Germline CDR1 MGHRA, CDR2 YSYEKL. The J segment lost 0 bases and the V segment lost 4 bases, leaving 5 bases of the junction unmatched. The CDR3 sequence: CASSPSGGMNTEAFF. CDR3 DNA sequence: TGCGCCAGCAGCCCCTCAGGGGGGATGAACACTGAAGCTTTCTTT.